The entry below describes one T cell receptor beta chain. This entry is derived from a study of blood T cell repertoires in COVID-19. Study summary: COVID-19 samples collected from the United States, Italy and Spain covered acute and convalescent phases.

Source study methods: Quantification of nucleated cells was approximated via reference gene primer amplification. TCRdb keeps only in-frame clones here, not all; method: immunoSEQ multiplex PCR. That table is the source of V, J and clone size, and D and trimming were worked out from the DNA. The sample lists about 110,000 clones; approximately 85% were seen once. The CDR3 has 16 amino acids. V lost 5 bases and J lost 7, with 21 bases in between. Germline values: CDR1 SEHNR, CDR2 FQNEAQ (reference sequence). Material: peripheral blood. V and J are TRBV7-9 and TRBJ2-1, with D maybe TRBD2 (6 bases). This receptor was identified in a man aged 65-85 years with acute or convalescent COVID-19. The CDR3 bases are TGTGCCAGCAGCCTAGGGGCGGAGGGCCTAAGGAATGAGCAGTTCTTC. Amino acid sequence: CASSLGAEGLRNEQFF. The full variable domain, with the rest looked up from reference TRBV7-9 and TRBJ2-1, is DTGVSQNPRHKITKRGQNVTFRCDPISEHNRLYWYRQTLGQGPEFLTYFQNEAQLEKSRLLSDRFSAERPKGSFSTLEIQRTEQGDSAMYLCASSLGAEGLRNEQFFGPGTRLTVL.